The 32 T cell receptor beta chains below were found in one sample sequenced in a study of response to subunit inactivated influenza vaccine. TCRdb recomputed calls from the RT-PCR reads with MiXCR, one row per CDR3 protein. The sample has more than 450,000 distinct CDR3 sequences; roughly 10% are singletons. The specimen comprised PBMCs from blood, sampled on the day of vaccination. The receptors originated from a man between 50 and 59 years old who received an inactivated influenza vaccine.

The V call is TRBV12-3 or TRBV12-4, the J call TRBJ2-3, with D possibly called TRBD1 or TRBD2 (6 bases each). V was cut by 0 bases and J by 2 bases, with 15 bases left in between. The length of the CDR3 is 17 residues. The CDR3 DNA reads as TGTGCCAGCAGTTTAGCGCTTGGAGGGGGGAACACAGATACGCAGTATTTT. Translating it yields CASSLALGGGNTDTQYF.

This clonotype was counted only a few times. The chain recombines TRBV28 with TRBJ2-1; 9 bases are shared with TRBD2. This CDR3 comprises 16 residues. Germline-derived CDR1 and CDR2 are MDHEN and SYDVKM. V gave up 6 bases and J gave up 9 bases; unmatched junction bases: 15. CDR3 nucleotide sequence: TGTGCCAGCAGGTCTTCAGGTAGCGGGAGTATGGTTGAGCAGTTCTTC. This codes for CASRSSGSGSMVEQFF.

The CDR3 sequence: CSVESQTYEQYF. Written as DNA, the CDR3 is TGCAGCGTTGAGAGCCAGACCTACGAGCAGTACTTC. The chain recombines TRBV29-1 with TRBJ2-7, with D uncertain. V lost 3 bases and J lost 2, with 8 bases in between. The CDR3 is 12 residues long. The V gene's germline CDR1 is SQVTM and CDR2 ANQGSEA.

This clonotype was picked up a small number of times. The chain joins TRBV5-1 to TRBJ1-1, with a tentative D call TRBD1 (5 bases). V lost 4 bases, J lost 4 bases, and 20 bases lay in between. From germline, CDR1 is SGHRS and CDR2 YFSETQ. The CDR3 runs 16 residues. The DNA for the CDR3 is TGCGCCAGCAGCCACACCCCAGGAGGGGCCGGCACTGAAGCTTTCTTT. Its translation is CASSHTPGGAGTEAFF.

This clonotype was picked up a small number of times. The chain links TRBV29-1 to TRBJ2-3, with D unclear. The CDR3 has 11 amino acids. The V end lost 3 bases, the J end lost 7 bases, and 8 bases lay between the germline ends. Germline-derived CDR1 and CDR2 are SQVTM and ANQGSEA. CDR3 nucleotide sequence: TGCAGCGTTGAGCCCGGTAATACGCAGTATTTT. Amino acids: CSVEPGNTQYF.

The rearrangement links TRBV6-5 to TRBJ2-5; weak D call: TRBD2 (5 bases). V was trimmed by 0 bases and J by 0 bases, leaving 14 bases between them. The CDR3 is 17 residues long. Germline V CDR1 and CDR2: MNHEY, SVGAGI. For the CDR3, the DNA is TGTGCCAGCAGTTACTCGAGGGCAGGCCTGTACCAAGAGACCCAGTACTTC. Protein: CASSYSRAGLYQETQYF.

This clonotype turned up a few times. This chain links TRBV14 with TRBJ2-5, with no clear D. Germline assignment: CDR1 SGHDN and CDR2 FVKESK. This CDR3 spans 15 amino acids. V lost 2 bases and J 7 bases, leaving 17 bases between the germline ends. The CDR3 here is CASSQKPGPRATQYF. CDR3 nucleotide sequence: TGTGCCAGCAGCCAAAAGCCAGGTCCCAGAGCGACCCAGTACTTC.

This clonotype was detected a few times. Written as DNA, the CDR3 is TGTGCCAGCAGTTACCAACCTTTGGGGAATGAGCAGTTCTTC. Its protein product is CASSYQPLGNEQFF. This chain connects TRBV6-5 to TRBJ2-1; the D is unclear. The CDR3 consists of 14 residues. Germline-derived CDR1 and CDR2 are MNHEY and SVGAGI. The V gene lost 2 bases and the J gene lost 7 bases, with 12 bases spanning the gap.

This clonotype was detected many times. The chain is built from TRBV27 and TRBJ1-2; 7 nucleotides agree with TRBD1. The germline V gene encodes CDR1 MNHEY and CDR2 SMNVEV (reference sequence). The trim removed 6 bases at V and 8 bases at J, leaving 15 bases unmatched. This CDR3 comprises 15 residues. This chain's CDR3 is CASSLDPAGGGGYTF. DNA for the CDR3: TGTGCCAGCAGCCTCGACCCCGCAGGGGGTGGCGGCTACACCTTC.

The genes are TRBV6-1 and TRBJ2-7; D uncertain. This CDR3 has 14 amino acids. Germline V CDR1 and CDR2: MNHNS, SASEGT. Between the trimmed V and J ends, which lost 4 bases and 0 bases, there was a span of 10 bases. CDR3 region: CASSVTANSYEQYF. DNA of the CDR3: TGTGCCAGCAGTGTGACGGCGAACTCCTACGAGCAGTACTTC.

The chain links TRBV7-2 to TRBJ2-5, with TRBD2 matching 8 bases. CDR3 size: 17 residues. Germline V gives CDR1 SGHTA, CDR2 FQGNSA. The V and J ends lost 1 base and 2 bases, in that order; junction bases with no gene match: 9. For the CDR3, the DNA is TGTGCCAGCAGCTTAGGACTTGTGGCGGGGGGACAAGAGACCCAGTACTTC. This sequence encodes CASSLGLVAGGQETQYF.

This clonotype showed up just a few times. The chain uses TRBV4-3 and TRBJ2-1, with D perhaps matching TRBD2 (6 bases). Trimming removed 1 base at V and 7 bases at J, with 8 bases between. CDR3 size: 13 residues. The germline CDR1 and CDR2 sequences are LGHNA and YSLEER. CDR3 sequence reads: CASSQAGTNEQFF. The DNA of the CDR3 is TGCGCCAGCAGCCAAGCAGGGACTAATGAGCAGTTCTTC.

This clonotype was counted a few times. CDR3: CASSYIQGAGTQYF. The CDR3 nucleotides read TGTGCCAGCAGTTACATACAGGGGGCAGGGACCCAGTACTTC. The chain carries TRBV6-5 and TRBJ2-5; 9 bases line up with TRBD1. J lost 7 bases, V lost 2 bases, and 5 bases had no gene match. The CDR3 totals 14 residues. Germline assignment: CDR1 MNHEY and CDR2 SVGAGI.

The chain carries TRBV5-1 and TRBJ2-2; the match to TRBD1 covers 11 bases. There are 15 residues in the CDR3. J gave up 6 bases and V 3 bases, and 4 bases lay outside the gene matches. CDR1 SGHRS and CDR2 YFSETQ come from the germline V gene. The CDR3 coding sequence is TGCGCCAGCAGCTCGGACAGGGGGCGCTCCGGGGAGCTGTTTTTT. Translation gives CASSSDRGRSGELFF.

This clonotype has more than one count but fewer than ten. The J gene is TRBJ2-5, the V gene TRBV7-8; a possible D gene is TRBD2 (5 bases). V was cut by 8 bases and J by 2 bases, with 21 bases left in between. This CDR3 region has 16 residues. The germline CDR1 and CDR2 sequences are SGHVS and FQNEAQ. The DNA for the CDR3 is TGTGCCAGCGCAAAAAATAGCGTCTCCTTACAAGAGACCCAGTACTTC. Translating it yields CASAKNSVSLQETQYF.

The chain has TRBV12-3 or TRBV12-4 and TRBJ2-2; D unclear. Trimming took 3 bases from V and 2 from J, leaving 13 bases between them. The CDR3 length is 16 residues. The CDR3 loop reads CASSLSVSPNTGELFF. CDR3 DNA: TGTGCCAGCAGTTTGAGCGTATCCCCTAACACCGGGGAGCTGTTTTTT.

This clonotype was counted ten times or more. CDR3 residues: CASSYRPHRPGTDTQYF. DNA of the CDR3: TGTGCCAGCAGCTACCGACCTCACAGGCCGGGCACAGATACGCAGTATTTT. The V call is TRBV7-2, the J call TRBJ2-3, with D perhaps matching TRBD1 (5 bases). Looked up from germline, CDR1 is SGHTA and CDR2 is FQGNSA. The CDR3 has 17 amino acids. The V gene lost 4 bases and the J gene lost 1 base, with 18 bases spanning the gap.

This clonotype was seen repeatedly, ten times or more. This sequence joins TRBV2 and TRBJ1-5; no definite D call. Germline V CDR1 and CDR2: SNHLY, FYNNEI. V lost 6 bases, J lost 0 bases, and 9 bases lay in between. This CDR3 region has 14 residues. CDR3 coding DNA: TGTGCCAGCAGCGGACTGTATAGCAATCAGCCCCAGCATTTT. This codes for CASSGLYSNQPQHF.

This clonotype was observed a handful of times. The chain employs TRBV29-1 and TRBJ2-1, with 9 bases aligning to TRBD1. Germline V gene sequence: CDR1 SQVTM, CDR2 ANQGSEA. The CDR3 is 19 amino acids. V lost 0 bases, J lost 1 base, and 13 bases stayed unmatched. CDR3: CSVEDRRDRVASSYNEQFF. The CDR3 coding sequence is TGCAGCGTTGAAGATCGGAGGGACAGGGTCGCGTCATCCTACAATGAGCAGTTCTTC.

This clonotype came up many times. The chain has TRBV12-3 or TRBV12-4 and TRBJ2-1, with D perhaps TRBD2 (5 bases). V lost 2 bases to trimming and J lost 4 bases, with 12 bases between them. The CDR3 covers 15 residues. The CDR3 region has the DNA TGTGCCAGCAGTTTAAACGGAGCGGAGTACAATGAGCAGTTCTTC. Translating gives CASSLNGAEYNEQFF.

The chain uses TRBV4-2 and TRBJ2-7; unclear D gene. From germline, CDR1 is LGHNA and CDR2 YNFKEQ. This CDR3 is 14 amino acids long. Trimming pared 0 bases from V and 0 bases from J, leaving 6 bases between. CDR3 in amino acids: CASSQDVGSYEQYF. DNA of the CDR3: TGTGCCAGCAGCCAAGATGTGGGCTCCTACGAGCAGTACTTC.

Regarding this clonotype: The germline gene is not matched at one end of the junction; a read error may be the cause. The rearrangement links TRBV13 to TRBJ2-7, with 12 bases aligning to TRBD1. The germline gives CDR1 PRHDT, CDR2 FYEKMQ (reference sequence). CDR3 size: 15 residues. In DNA form, the CDR3 reads TGTGCCAGCAGCGTAGGGACAGGGGGCCGATACGAGCAGTACTTC. Its translation is CASSVGTGGRYEQYF.

The table lists this clonotype with many counts. The chain carries TRBV12-3 or TRBV12-4 and TRBJ2-5, with D possibly being TRBD1 (5 bases). Trimming removed 6 bases from V and 5 bases from J, with 16 bases in between. The CDR3 contains 14 residues. DNA of the CDR3: TGTGCCAGCAGCCGACCTGGCAGGGTTGAGACCCAGTACTTC. Its protein product is CASSRPGRVETQYF.

In its sample, this clonotype was seen a few times. This rearrangement joins TRBV12-3 or TRBV12-4 to TRBJ2-6; TRBD1 matches at 9 bases. The CDR3 is made up of 18 amino acids. The ends lost 5 bases at V and 1 base at J; junction bases unmatched: 9. The CDR3 loop reads CASSAETGGNSGANVLTF. CDR3 DNA: TGTGCCAGCAGTGCAGAGACAGGGGGGAATTCTGGGGCCAACGTCCTGACTTTC.

A few counts support this clonotype. The J gene is TRBJ2-1, the V gene TRBV29-1; D call uncertain. The V gene's germline CDR1 is SQVTM and CDR2 ANQGSEA. This CDR3 is 12 amino acids long. V lost 3 bases and J 1 base, leaving 4 bases between the germline ends. The CDR3 DNA sequence: TGCAGCGTTGATAGGTCCTACAATGAGCAGTTCTTC. Amino acid sequence: CSVDRSYNEQFF.

This clonotype was detected a few times. The rearrangement joins TRBV7-2 to TRBJ2-7; the D call may be TRBD1 or TRBD2 (6 bases each). Germline lookup yields CDR1 SGHTA and CDR2 FQGNSA. The length of the CDR3 is 14 residues. Trimming shortened V by 1 base and J by 12 bases, and 19 bases separated the two germline ends. The CDR3 region is CASSLVLQGGVLYF. The CDR3 bases are TGTGCCAGCAGCTTAGTGCTACAGGGCGGGGTTCTGTACTTC.

This clonotype appeared a few times. V is TRBV5-1 and J is TRBJ1-2, with a tentative D call TRBD1 (5 bases). V was cut by 3 bases and J by 8 bases, with 14 bases left in between. The CDR3 sequence is 13 residues long. The germline gives CDR1 SGHRS, CDR2 YFSETQ. CDR3 in DNA: TGCGCCAGCAGCTCACAGGTTCGGTCGGGCTACACCTTC. It translates to CASSSQVRSGYTF.

In regard to this clonotype: A much larger clone is a single base away; this may be a read error. The J gene is TRBJ2-5, the V gene TRBV29-1; no firm D call. The V gene lost 0 bases and the J gene lost 5 bases, with 7 bases spanning the gap. Germline V gene data show CDR1 as SQVTM and CDR2 as ANQGSEA. CDR3 length: 12 residues. CDR3 nucleotide sequence: TGCAGCGTTGAAGAGGGGATGGAGACCCAGTACTTC. It is translated as CSVEEGMETQYF.

Only a few counts were recorded for this clonotype. This chain links TRBV11-1 with TRBJ1-1, with D tentatively TRBD1 (6 bases). The CDR3 sequence is 15 residues long. Deletions cut 5 bases from V and 3 bases from J, with 16 bases between. Germline V gene sequence: CDR1 SGHAT, CDR2 FQDESV (reference sequence). CDR3 nucleotide sequence: TGTGCCAGCAGCCCTGGACAGATTTGGTACACTGAAGCTTTCTTT. Translated, it gives CASSPGQIWYTEAFF.

The sample holds many counts of this clonotype. V usage is TRBV27 and J usage is TRBJ2-7; maybe TRBD2 (6 bases). Germline CDR1 MNHEY, CDR2 SMNVEV (reference sequence). This CDR3 comprises 14 residues. V lost 8 bases, J lost 1 base, and 15 bases lay in between. The CDR3 region is CASRSAGGSYEQYF. In DNA, the CDR3 is TGTGCCAGCCGATCTGCCGGGGGTTCCTACGAGCAGTACTTC.

This clonotype was recorded a few times. The rearrangement joins TRBV30 to TRBJ2-7; D ambiguous. There are 13 residues in the CDR3. V lost 1 base and J lost 3, with 10 bases in between. The germline V gene encodes CDR1 GTSNPN and CDR2 SVGIG (reference sequence). CDR3 DNA: TGTGCCTGGAGTGGATTGGGCAACTACGAGCAGTACTTC. Its translation is CAWSGLGNYEQYF.

This clonotype was seen ten or more times. The chain uses TRBV28 and TRBJ2-7, with 10 bases matching TRBD2. Trimming at V came to 5 bases and at J to 5 bases, leaving 9 bases not matched to a gene. CDR3 length: 15 amino acids. Germline V CDR1 and CDR2: MDHEN, SYDVKM. The chain's CDR3 is CASSPSGGAGDEQYF. The CDR3 DNA follows: TGTGCCAGCAGTCCCAGCGGGGGGGCTGGAGACGAGCAGTACTTC.